The following is a T cell receptor (beta chain) sequence with its context. This sample is drawn from a study of early T cells in non-severe SARS-CoV-2 infection. The CDR3 is made up of 11 amino acids. Germline CDR1 reads DFQATT; CDR2 reads SNEGSKA (reference sequence). Using its own MiXCR run on the 5' RACE reads, TCRdb lists one record per CDR3 protein. The top ten clones hold 3.9% of a sample with tens of thousands of distinct CDR3 sequences, 12% of them seen once. The sequenced sample consisted of whole blood. The chain is built from TRBV20-1 and TRBJ2-5; perhaps TRBD2 as D (6 bases). This receptor was taken from an adult who was a healthcare worker with PCR-confirmed SARS-CoV-2 infection or an uninfected control (not recorded which). The CDR3 protein is CSGGNQETQYF. The CDR3 DNA is TGCAGCGGGGGTAACCAAGAGACCCAGTACTTC.